These 2 T cell receptor beta chains were sequenced from one sample in a study of regulatory T cells in long-lasting Graves disease (dated by TCRdb to the early 2020s). Taken with the paper, the label for time point translates to: persistent/refractory GD, antithyroid drugs over 5 years with positive TRAb. RNA was extracted from PBMCs in TRIzol for both TCR sequencing and RNA sequencing. The receptor library was made with multiplex PCR. Sequencing instrument: Illumina HiSeq 4000. TCR beta libraries were built with iRepertoire HTBI primers and Arm-PCR amplification of CDR3 regions. TCRdb applied fastp at Q25 and MiXCR to the public reads, then kept only in-frame beta chains. Rows are combined by CDR3 protein, so each entry shows the most common genes and DNA. The sample has about 310,000 distinct CDR3 sequences on record, roughly 21% of them singletons. Of the sample, 45% to 70% is held by the ten largest clones.

The input for sequencing was peripheral blood mononuclear cells (PBMCs), taken when the disease was refractory, from a patient treated with antithyroid drugs. The receptors were sampled from a female donor with Graves disease.

This clonotype occurred a few times. The CDR3 DNA sequence: TGTACCAGCAGCTTATGGGGGGGACAGCGCTACGAGCAGTACTTC. Residues: CTSSLWGGQRYEQYF. The chain combines TRBV7-2 with TRBJ2-7, with D possibly being TRBD1 or TRBD2 (7 bases each). V lost 2 bases to trimming and J lost 3 bases, with 14 bases between them. The CDR3 runs 15 residues. The V gene's germline CDR1 is SGHTA and CDR2 FQGNSA.

This clonotype came up a few times. The chain couples TRBV19 to TRBJ1-1, with D uncertain. This CDR3 has 15 amino acids. Deletions cut 4 bases from V and 6 bases from J, with 18 bases between. CDR1 and CDR2 from the germline V gene are LNHDA and SQIVND (reference sequence). The CDR3, as DNA: TGTGCCAGTAGTACGGAGGGAATAAGGTTGCCTGAAGCTTTCTTT. As protein: CASSTEGIRLPEAFF.